The 30 T cell receptor beta chains presented below share a single source sample, sequenced in a study of CD8 T cells in ankylosing spondylitis. Using its own MiXCR run on the 5' RACE reads, TCRdb lists one record per CDR3 protein. The table shows about 220,000 distinct CDR3 sequences, with more than 25% occurring only once. The sample was blood, either unsorted or a sorted T cell fraction (not recorded which). The receptors come from a male donor with ankylosing spondylitis or in good health (not recorded which).

The chain employs TRBV10-3 and TRBJ2-3, with 9 bases matching TRBD2. The CDR3 consists of 15 residues. CDR1 is ENHRY and CDR2 is SYGVKD in the germline V gene. The V and J ends lost 10 bases and 2 bases, in that order; junction bases with no gene match: 10. In DNA, the CDR3 is TGTGCCACCGGGGCCGGGACTAGCAACACAGATACGCAGTATTTT. It specifies CATGAGTSNTDTQYF.

The gene calls are TRBV19 and TRBJ2-7; D call uncertain. Germline V gene data show CDR1 as LNHDA and CDR2 as SQIVND (reference sequence). The CDR3 has 18 amino acids. Trimming stripped 0 bases from V and 0 bases from J, with 18 bases between. The CDR3 sequence is CASSIDRGATLSSYEQYF. CDR3 coding DNA: TGTGCCAGTAGTATAGATCGTGGTGCTACGCTGAGCTCCTACGAGCAGTACTTC. Looking up the rest from reference TRBV19 and TRBJ2-7 gives the full variable domain: DGGITQSPKYLFRKEGQNVTLSCEQNLNHDAMYWYRQDPGQGLRLIYYSQIVNDFQKGDIAEGYSVSREKKESFPLTVTSAQKNPTAFYLCASSIDRGATLSSYEQYFGPGTRLTVT.

The rearrangement links TRBV20-1 to TRBJ2-4, with unresolved D. Germline assignment: CDR1 DFQATT and CDR2 SNEGSKA (reference sequence). V lost 3 bases and J lost 3, with 9 bases in between. CDR3 size: 13 residues. DNA for the CDR3: TGCAGTGCTAGCGATGGGGACAAAAACATTCAGTACTTC. Protein: CSASDGDKNIQYF.

The V and J genes are TRBV29-1 and TRBJ2-1; D unclear. Trimming stripped 8 bases from V and 0 bases from J, with 5 bases between. This CDR3 comprises 11 residues. In germline, CDR1 is SQVTM, CDR2 ANQGSEA. CDR3 nucleotide sequence: TGCAGCCTTAGCTCCTACAATGAGCAGTTCTTC. It yields the protein CSLSSYNEQFF.

This clonotype has ten or more counts. Here the CDR3 reads CSARKTSGTLTGELFF. CDR3 DNA sequence: TGCAGTGCTAGAAAGACATCCGGGACCCTCACCGGGGAGCTGTTTTTT. This chain links TRBV20-1 with TRBJ2-2, with D perhaps being TRBD1 or TRBD2 (5 bases each). The CDR3 runs 16 residues. Deletions cut 2 bases from V and 4 bases from J, with 17 bases between. Germline lookup yields CDR1 DFQATT and CDR2 SNEGSKA (reference sequence).

This clonotype has ten or more counts. The chain employs TRBV5-6 and TRBJ2-2; the match to TRBD1 covers 9 bases. The CDR3 contains 16 residues. Unmatched junction bases numbered 7, after V lost 4 bases and J lost 3 bases. The germline CDR1 and CDR2 sequences are SGHDT and YYEEEE. The CDR3 loop reads CASSITGGADTGELFF. The CDR3 nucleotides are TGTGCCAGCAGCATTACAGGGGGCGCGGACACCGGGGAGCTGTTTTTT.

The chain uses TRBV20-1 and TRBJ2-1; TRBD2 matches 11 bases. The CDR3 covers 18 residues. The germline V gene has CDR1 DFQATT and CDR2 SNEGSKA (reference sequence). V was pared by 5 bases and J by 0 bases, with 12 bases of the junction left unmatched. The CDR3 loop is CSASGTSGRGSSYNEQFF. The CDR3, as DNA: TGCAGTGCTTCCGGGACTAGCGGACGAGGGAGCTCCTACAATGAGCAGTTCTTC.

This clonotype was counted many times. This rearrangement joins TRBV12-3 or TRBV12-4 to TRBJ2-7; TRBD1 matches at 7 bases. The trim removed 3 bases at V and 3 bases at J, leaving 5 bases unmatched. The length of the CDR3 is 14 residues. The CDR3 bases are TGTGCCAGCAGTTTGGAGGCAGGGGGCTACGAGCAGTACTTC. It codes for CASSLEAGGYEQYF.

In its sample, this clonotype was seen many times. V and J are TRBV3-1 and TRBJ2-2; D is unresolved. This CDR3 is 14 amino acids long. The germline V gene has CDR1 LGHDT and CDR2 YNNKEL (reference sequence). Trimming took off 4 bases at V and 1 base at J, with 7 bases between the two ends. CDR3 nucleotide sequence: TGTGCCAGCAGCCTGGGCGTGAACACCGGGGAGCTGTTTTTT. Translation gives CASSLGVNTGELFF.

This clonotype appeared many times. This chain connects TRBV4-2 to TRBJ2-2; D may be TRBD2 (6 bases). V dropped 0 bases and J dropped 4 bases, with 9 bases sitting between them. From germline, CDR1 is LGHNA and CDR2 YNFKEQ. This CDR3 is 15 amino acids long. As DNA, the CDR3 is TGTGCCAGCAGCCAAGACGTGGGGGGCACCGGGGAGCTGTTTTTT. Amino acid sequence: CASSQDVGGTGELFF.

In this sample, this clonotype turned up many times. In DNA, the CDR3 is TGTGCCAGCAGCTTACTCCTAGATACGCAGTATTTT. This codes for CASSLLLDTQYF. This sequence joins TRBV7-8 and TRBJ2-3; D is undetermined. Trimming stripped 2 bases from V and 5 bases from J, with 5 bases between. Germline V lookup: CDR1 SGHVS, CDR2 FQNEAQ. This CDR3 is 12 amino acids long.

The sample holds many counts of this clonotype. The genes are TRBV14 and TRBJ2-1; D not certain. Germline V gene sequence: CDR1 SGHDN, CDR2 FVKESK. The CDR3 runs to 11 residues. V was shortened by 2 bases and J by 10 bases, with 6 bases between the two germline ends. CDR3 region: CASSQWREQFF. The CDR3 DNA sequence: TGTGCCAGCAGCCAATGGCGGGAGCAGTTCTTC.

This clonotype was recorded once. The gene calls are TRBV7-2 and TRBJ1-1; D possibly corresponds to TRBD1 (5 bases). The CDR3 consists of 15 residues. Per germline, CDR1 SGHTA and CDR2 FQGNSA. V was trimmed by 3 bases and J by 0 bases, leaving 11 bases between them. CDR3 sequence: CASSLEGRLNTEAFF. In DNA, the CDR3 is TGTGCCAGCAGCTTGGAGGGACGGCTGAACACTGAAGCTTTCTTT.

In its sample, this clonotype was seen a few times. V and J are TRBV29-1 and TRBJ2-1; the D is unclear. CDR3 size: 13 residues. The V end was cut by 2 bases, the J end by 6 bases, with 11 bases between. Germline CDR1 SQVTM, CDR2 ANQGSEA. The CDR3, as DNA: TGCAGCGTTGAAATTAGTTCAGTCAATGAGCAGTTCTTC. As protein: CSVEISSVNEQFF.

The chain has TRBV6-2 or TRBV6-3 and TRBJ2-7, with D uncertain. Trimming cost V 7 bases and J 1 base, with 14 bases left between them. This CDR3 spans 14 amino acids. CDR1 and CDR2 from the germline V gene are MNHEY and SVGEGT. In DNA form, the CDR3 reads TGTGCCAGCAACTGGGCAGAAGTTTCCTACGAGCAGTACTTC. Protein product: CASNWAEVSYEQYF.

The V and J genes are TRBV5-1 and TRBJ2-3, with 16 bases aligning to TRBD2. CDR3 length: 18 residues. V gave up 4 bases and J gave up 2 bases; unmatched junction bases: 7. The germline V gene encodes CDR1 SGHRS and CDR2 YFSETQ. Written as DNA, the CDR3 is TGCGCCAGCAGCCCCGGGACTAGCGGGAGGGCCCTCACAGATACGCAGTATTTT. It translates to CASSPGTSGRALTDTQYF.

The genes are TRBV20-1 and TRBJ2-2; D not resolved. Germline loops: CDR1 DFQATT, CDR2 SNEGSKA (reference sequence). The CDR3 is made up of 12 amino acids. The V gene lost 0 bases and the J gene lost 6 bases, with 5 bases spanning the gap. The CDR3 sequence: CSARDLAGELFF. Here the CDR3 DNA reads TGCAGTGCTAGAGATCTCGCCGGGGAGCTGTTTTTT.

The chain recombines TRBV20-1 with TRBJ2-7, with D perhaps matching TRBD1 or TRBD2 (5 bases each). Trimming took off 4 bases at V and 10 bases at J, with 14 bases between the two ends. The CDR3 runs 11 residues. CDR1 is DFQATT and CDR2 is SNEGSKA in the germline V gene (reference sequence). The DNA for the CDR3 is TGCAGTGCTAAAGACCCTGGGGGACAGTACTTC. Its protein product is CSAKDPGGQYF.

The rearrangement joins TRBV20-1 to TRBJ2-1; 7 bases are a match to TRBD1. V gave up 5 bases and J gave up 9 bases; unmatched junction bases: 10. The CDR3 contains 13 residues. CDR1 is DFQATT, CDR2 SNEGSKA, per germline (reference sequence). The CDR3 nucleotides are TGCAGTGCTCTATCAATGAGACAGGGTGAGCAGTTCTTC. Translation gives CSALSMRQGEQFF.

This clonotype has a count of ten or more. The rearrangement links TRBV5-1 to TRBJ2-3, with 10 bases identical to TRBD2. Germline V lookup: CDR1 SGHRS, CDR2 YFSETQ. This CDR3 has 19 amino acids. J lost 0 bases, V lost 4 bases, and 14 bases had no gene match. CDR3 in DNA: TGCGCCAGCAGCCCAATTGGGGCTACTAGCGGGACTAGCACAGATACGCAGTATTTT. This translates into CASSPIGATSGTSTDTQYF.

This clonotype was detected only a few times. This chain uses TRBV18 with TRBJ1-4, with 7 bases that match TRBD1. CDR1 and CDR2 from the germline V gene are KGHSH and LQKENI. The CDR3 consists of 16 residues. The V segment lost 1 base and the J segment 3 bases; nucleotides outside the gene matches: 5. CDR3 sequence: CASSPRTGEANEKLFF. CDR3 bases: TGTGCCAGCTCACCACGTACAGGGGAGGCTAATGAAAAACTGTTTTTT.

This chain links TRBV18 with TRBJ2-3; 10 bases are a match to TRBD2. The CDR3 runs to 17 residues. V was clipped by 3 bases and J by 2 bases; unmatched bases: 8. Germline V gene lookup returns CDR1 KGHSH and CDR2 LQKENI. The CDR3: CASSPSSGRSDTDTQYF. The CDR3 nucleotides read TGTGCCAGCTCACCGTCTAGCGGGAGAAGCGACACAGATACGCAGTATTTT.

The chain recombines TRBV20-1 with TRBJ2-3; possibly TRBD1 or TRBD2 for D (5 bases each). The CDR3 totals 14 residues. Deletions cut 6 bases from V and 6 bases from J, with 19 bases between. The germline V gene has CDR1 DFQATT and CDR2 SNEGSKA (reference sequence). The CDR3 region has the DNA TGCAGTGCAAACGTTGACGGGACCTCGGATACGCAGTATTTT. Its translation is CSANVDGTSDTQYF.

This clonotype was seen repeatedly, ten times or more. This chain uses TRBV12-3 or TRBV12-4 with TRBJ2-3; D is uncertain. CDR3 size: 14 residues. The V gene lost 7 bases and the J gene lost 3 bases, with 14 bases spanning the gap. CDR3: CASTPGPGTDTQYF. The CDR3 coding sequence is TGTGCCAGCACCCCCGGGCCCGGGACAGATACGCAGTATTTT.

As regards this clonotype: A much bigger clone sits one base away, suggesting this may be a read error. The J gene is TRBJ2-1, the V gene TRBV20-1; D unclear. The CDR3 covers 15 residues. The germline gives CDR1 DFQATT, CDR2 SNEGSKA (reference sequence). The CDR3 bases are TGCAGAGCTAGAGCCAAAGGACGGACCCACAATGAGCAGTTCTTC. The encoded protein is CRARAKGRTHNEQFF.

The rearrangement uses TRBV7-9 and TRBJ2-7; 10 bases are shared with TRBD1. V shed 5 bases, J shed 2 bases, and the junction held 9 bases outside the gene matches. The CDR3 covers 16 residues. CDR1 is SEHNR, CDR2 FQNEAQ, per germline (reference sequence). The CDR3 bases are TGTGCCAGCAGCGCCGCCGGGACAGGGGTGACCTACGAGCAGTACTTC. Its translation: CASSAAGTGVTYEQYF.

V usage is TRBV29-1 and J usage is TRBJ2-5, with 11 bases aligning to TRBD1. CDR3 length: 12 residues. J was trimmed by 5 bases and V by 6 bases; bases with no gene match: 2. CDR1 is SQVTM, CDR2 ANQGSEA, per germline. For the CDR3, the DNA is TGCAGCGTCGGGACAGGGGGGGAGACCCAGTACTTC. Protein sequence: CSVGTGGETQYF.

This clonotype has more than one count but fewer than ten. The V gene is TRBV6-5, the J gene TRBJ2-7; D remains ambiguous. Germline values: CDR1 MNHEY, CDR2 SVGAGI. This CDR3 comprises 14 residues. Deletions cut 0 bases from V and 3 bases from J, with 9 bases between. The CDR3: CASSYSRLDYEQYF. CDR3 nucleotide sequence: TGTGCCAGCAGTTACTCGCGGCTGGACTACGAGCAGTACTTC.

The chain combines TRBV5-1 with TRBJ2-1; D uncertain. The CDR3 runs to 15 residues. V was cut by 3 bases and J by 6 bases, with 16 bases left in between. The germline V gene has CDR1 SGHRS and CDR2 YFSETQ. Written as DNA, the CDR3 is TGCGCCAGCAGCTCAGACCGGGCCGCTCTCAATGAGCAGTTCTTC. The encoded protein is CASSSDRAALNEQFF.

The chain couples TRBV29-1 to TRBJ2-7; D is uncertain. CDR1 is SQVTM, CDR2 ANQGSEA, per germline. Between the trimmed V and J ends, which lost 7 bases and 2 bases, there was a span of 15 bases. This CDR3 is built from 13 residues. CDR3 nucleotides: TGCAGCGCCAGAACAACCAGTCCCTACGAGCAGTACTTC. It specifies CSARTTSPYEQYF.